This record concerns one TCR beta chain sequence. This sample was included in a study of blood T cell repertoires in COVID-19. Study summary: Material from acute and convalescent COVID-19 was sourced from the United States, Italy and Spain.

Methods used by the authors: The authors estimated nucleated cell counts from reference gene primer amplification. Method: immunoSEQ multiplex PCR; TCRdb's copy keeps in-frame clones and lacks some. V, J and clone size reflect that table, while D and trimming were determined from the DNA. Found here are 180,000 or so clones, around 85% of them singletons; the top ten hold 3% to 3.5%. The germline CDR1 and CDR2 sequences are SNHLY and FYNNEI. The CDR3 runs 14 residues. Trimming removed 3 bases from V and 6 bases from J; junction bases left unmatched: 1. The sequenced sample was peripheral blood. The TCR sequence derives from a man between 60 and 75 years old with acute or convalescent COVID-19. J is TRBJ2-6 and V is TRBV2; 8 bases align to TRBD1. CDR3 sequence: CASSEDRAANVLTF. CDR3 nucleotides: TGTGCCAGCAGTGAGGACAGGGCGGCCAACGTCCTGACTTTC.